Below, 5 T cell receptor beta chains from the same sample are listed, as sequenced in a study of blood T cell repertoires in COVID-19. Profiling relied on immunoSEQ multiplex PCR, and the TCRdb table lists in-frame clones only, not all of them. The sample includes just under 50,000 clones, around 88% of them seen just once. Material for sequencing was peripheral blood. These receptors were collected from a human donor in a cohort sampled during active COVID-19.

The genes are TRBV11-1 and TRBJ2-1, with 7 bases identical to TRBD2. The trim removed 5 bases at V and 9 bases at J, leaving 16 bases unmatched. From germline, CDR1 is SGHAT and CDR2 FQDESV (reference sequence). The CDR3 is made up of 16 amino acids. CDR3 sequence: CASSQNTGTKVLEQFF. In DNA form, the CDR3 reads TGTGCCAGCAGCCAGAATACCGGGACTAAAGTGCTTGAGCAGTTCTTC.

V and J are TRBV5-4 and TRBJ2-1, with D tentatively TRBD2 (5 bases). The germline gives CDR1 SGHNT, CDR2 YYREEE (reference sequence). Trimming cost V 4 bases and J 15 bases, with 17 bases left between them. This CDR3 has 12 residues. Here the CDR3 DNA reads TGTGCCAGCAGCGCCGACTTGGGGAGTCCGTTCTTC. Protein product: CASSADLGSPFF.

The rearrangement joins TRBV27 to TRBJ1-5; TRBD1 might be the D (6 bases). Per germline, CDR1 MNHEY and CDR2 SMNVEV (reference sequence). The CDR3 loop spans 17 amino acids. V gave up 1 base and J gave up 0 bases, with 13 bases separating them. DNA for the CDR3: TGTGCCAGCAGTTTATTCTACAGGGACGGTAGCAATCAGCCCCAGCATTTT. Its protein product is CASSLFYRDGSNQPQHF.

The V call is TRBV14, the J call TRBJ2-3, with TRBD2 matching 14 bases. The J segment lost 6 bases and the V segment lost 3 bases, leaving 2 bases of the junction unmatched. Looked up from germline, CDR1 is SGHDN and CDR2 is FVKESK. CDR3 length equals 15 residues. CDR3 in amino acids: CASSQGLAGVDTQYF. The CDR3 bases are TGTGCCAGCAGCCAGGGACTAGCGGGAGTTGATACGCAGTATTTT.

The V gene is TRBV7-8, the J gene TRBJ1-2; possible D gene TRBD1, 6 bases. Germline V gene sequence: CDR1 SGHVS, CDR2 FQNEAQ. Trimming cost V 5 bases and J 6 bases, with 10 bases left between them. The CDR3 totals 12 residues. CDR3 in amino acids: CASSERGNGYTF. The CDR3, as DNA: TGTGCCAGCAGCGAAAGGGGGAATGGCTACACCTTC.